This T cell receptor beta chain was observed in a study of blood T cell repertoires in COVID-19. About the study: The samples span acute and convalescent COVID-19 from the United States, Italy and Spain. PBMCs, B-cell-depleted T cells, or T cells provided the cDNA or gDNA that made up the material.

Germline V lookup: CDR1 SGHVS, CDR2 FNYEAQ. V shed 4 bases and J shed 7 bases, with 10 bases lying between them. This CDR3 region has 13 residues. As handled by the study authors: How many nucleated cells were present was estimated from reference gene primer amplification. The method was immunoSEQ multiplex PCR; TCRdb's version includes in-frame clones alone and lacks a portion of them. V, J and clone size derive from that table, while D and trimming were established from the DNA sequence. This table has over 150,000 clones, around 94% appearing once. This chain links TRBV7-6 with TRBJ1-4, with TRBD1 as a possible D gene (5 bases). The clonotype originates from a man in his thirties or forties with COVID-19, enrolled during active disease. Source material: peripheral blood. CDR3 DNA: TGTGCCAGCAGCTCCCCGGGACTTGAAAAACTGTTTTTT. Translation: CASSSPGLEKLFF.